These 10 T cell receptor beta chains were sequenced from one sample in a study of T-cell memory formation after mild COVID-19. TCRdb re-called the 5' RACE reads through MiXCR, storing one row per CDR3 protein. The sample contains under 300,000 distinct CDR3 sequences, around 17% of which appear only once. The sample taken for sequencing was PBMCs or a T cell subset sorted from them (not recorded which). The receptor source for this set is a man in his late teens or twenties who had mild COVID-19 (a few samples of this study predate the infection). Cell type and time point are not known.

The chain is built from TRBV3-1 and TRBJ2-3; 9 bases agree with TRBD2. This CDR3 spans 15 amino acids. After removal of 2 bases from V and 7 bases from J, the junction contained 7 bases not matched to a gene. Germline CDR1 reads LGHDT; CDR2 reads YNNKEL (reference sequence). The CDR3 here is CASSQTAGGPNTQYF. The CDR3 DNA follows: TGTGCCAGCAGCCAAACTGCGGGGGGGCCAAATACGCAGTATTTT.

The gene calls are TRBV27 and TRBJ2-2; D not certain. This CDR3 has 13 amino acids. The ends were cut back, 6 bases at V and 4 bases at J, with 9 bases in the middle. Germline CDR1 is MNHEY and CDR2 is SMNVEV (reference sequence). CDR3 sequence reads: CASRADITGELFF. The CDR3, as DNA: TGTGCCAGCAGGGCTGACATCACCGGGGAGCTGTTTTTT.

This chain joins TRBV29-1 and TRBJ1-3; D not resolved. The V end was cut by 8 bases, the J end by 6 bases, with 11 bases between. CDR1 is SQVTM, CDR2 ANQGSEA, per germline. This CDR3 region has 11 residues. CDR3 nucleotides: TGCAGCACTCGACACGAAAACACCATATATTTT. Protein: CSTRHENTIYF.

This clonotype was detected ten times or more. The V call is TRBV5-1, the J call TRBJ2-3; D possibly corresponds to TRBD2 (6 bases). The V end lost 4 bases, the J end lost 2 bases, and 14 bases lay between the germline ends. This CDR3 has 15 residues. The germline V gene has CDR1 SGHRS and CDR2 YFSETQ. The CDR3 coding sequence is TGCGCCAGCAGCCCGGGACGGGGGAACACAGATACGCAGTATTTT. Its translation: CASSPGRGNTDTQYF. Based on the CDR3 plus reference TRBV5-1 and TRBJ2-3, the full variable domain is KAGVTQTPRYLIKTRGQQVTLSCSPISGHRSVSWYQQTPGQGLQFLFEYFSETQRNKGNFPGRFSGRQFSNSRSEMNVSTLELGDSALYLCASSPGRGNTDTQYFGPGTRLTVL.

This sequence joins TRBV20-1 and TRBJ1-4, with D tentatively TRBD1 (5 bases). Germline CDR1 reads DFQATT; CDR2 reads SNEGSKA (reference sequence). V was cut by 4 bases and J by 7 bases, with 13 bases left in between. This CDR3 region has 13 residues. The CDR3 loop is CSAITTGGEKLFF. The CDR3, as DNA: TGCAGTGCTATCACAACTGGGGGTGAAAAACTGTTTTTT.

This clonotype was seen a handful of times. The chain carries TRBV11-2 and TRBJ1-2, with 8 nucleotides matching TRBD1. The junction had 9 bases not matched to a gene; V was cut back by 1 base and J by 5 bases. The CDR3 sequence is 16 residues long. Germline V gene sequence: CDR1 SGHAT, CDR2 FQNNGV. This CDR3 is CASSLGPGGPLYGYTF. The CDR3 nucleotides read TGTGCCAGCAGCTTAGGGCCAGGGGGCCCCTTATATGGCTACACCTTC.

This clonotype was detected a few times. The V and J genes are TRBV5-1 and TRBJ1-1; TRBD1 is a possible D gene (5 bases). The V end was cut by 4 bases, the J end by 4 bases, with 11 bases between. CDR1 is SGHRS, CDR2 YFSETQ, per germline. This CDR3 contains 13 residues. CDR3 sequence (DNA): TGCGCCAGCAGCAGGTCAGGGACCACTGAAGCTTTCTTT. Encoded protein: CASSRSGTTEAFF. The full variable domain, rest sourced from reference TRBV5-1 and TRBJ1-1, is KAGVTQTPRYLIKTRGQQVTLSCSPISGHRSVSWYQQTPGQGLQFLFEYFSETQRNKGNFPGRFSGRQFSNSRSEMNVSTLELGDSALYLCASSRSGTTEAFFGQGTRLTVV.

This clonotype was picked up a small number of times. This CDR3 reads CAIRDINSNQPQHF. In nucleotides, the CDR3 is TGTGCCATCAGGGACATTAATAGCAATCAGCCCCAGCATTTT. V and J are TRBV10-3 and TRBJ1-5, with a weak D call TRBD1 (5 bases). The ends were cut back, 6 bases at V and 0 bases at J, with 9 bases in the middle. The germline V gene encodes CDR1 ENHRY and CDR2 SYGVKD. CDR3 size: 14 residues.

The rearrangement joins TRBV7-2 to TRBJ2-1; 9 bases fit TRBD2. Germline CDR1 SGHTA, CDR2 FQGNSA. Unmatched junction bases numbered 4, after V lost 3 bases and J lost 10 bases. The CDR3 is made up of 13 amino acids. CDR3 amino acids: CASSFAGGREQFF. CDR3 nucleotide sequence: TGTGCCAGCAGCTTTGCGGGGGGGCGAGAGCAGTTCTTC.

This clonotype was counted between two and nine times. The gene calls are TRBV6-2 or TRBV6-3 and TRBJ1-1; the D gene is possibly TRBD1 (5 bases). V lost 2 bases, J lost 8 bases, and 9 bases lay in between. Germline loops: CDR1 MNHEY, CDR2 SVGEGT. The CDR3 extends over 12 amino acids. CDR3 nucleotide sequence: TGTGCCAGCAGTTACGCGGAGGGGGAAGCTTTCTTT. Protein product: CASSYAEGEAFF.